The 12 T cell receptor beta chains listed next were all sequenced from one sample in a study of Graves' ophthalmopathy and Graves' hyperthyroidism. Scientists amplified the TCR beta CDR3 regions from RNA transcripts. Scientists carried out first-round RT-PCR using HTBI primers and then a second-round multiplex PCR. MiXCR, applied by TCRdb to the multiplex PCR reads, yields one record per CDR3 protein. The sample lists 1 million to 1.3 million distinct CDR3 sequences, about 40% occurring once. Sequencing used peripheral blood or thyroid tissue (not recorded which). These TCRs come from an adult man with Graves' hyperthyroidism.

This clonotype has a count of ten or more. J is TRBJ1-6 and V is TRBV2; possible D gene TRBD1, 5 bases. The CDR3 runs to 14 residues. Germline V lookup: CDR1 SNHLY, CDR2 FYNNEI. V shed 6 bases and J shed 5 bases, with 11 bases lying between them. The CDR3 nucleotides read TGTGCCAGCAGCAGGGTGAGGAATAATTCACCCCTCCACTTT. It specifies CASSRVRNNSPLHF.

The J gene is TRBJ1-4, the V gene TRBV7-9, with unresolved D. V was clipped by 3 bases and J by 8 bases, with 13 bases between them. This CDR3 has 14 amino acids. Germline loops: CDR1 SEHNR, CDR2 FQNEAQ (reference sequence). CDR3 region: CASSFPDEEEKLFF. In DNA form, the CDR3 reads TGTGCCAGCAGCTTTCCGGATGAAGAGGAAAAACTGTTTTTT.

This sequence joins TRBV27 and TRBJ2-7, with TRBD1 matching over 9 bases. With V trimmed by 2 bases and J by 6 bases, 2 bases remained unmatched. Germline V lookup: CDR1 MNHEY, CDR2 SMNVEV (reference sequence). CDR3 length: 13 amino acids. For the CDR3, the DNA is TGTGCCAGCAGTTTAATGGACAGGGGCGAGCAGTACTTC. This sequence encodes CASSLMDRGEQYF.

The table lists this clonotype with a few counts. V gene TRBV10-2 combines with J gene TRBJ1-1, with D maybe TRBD1 (5 bases). Germline V lookup: CDR1 WSHSY, CDR2 SAAADI. The CDR3 is 14 residues long. Deletions cut 2 bases from V and 5 bases from J, with 12 bases between. The chain's CDR3 is CASSETGGWTEAFF. The CDR3 DNA reads TGCGCCAGCAGTGAGACGGGGGGGTGGACTGAAGCTTTCTTT.

This clonotype was seen ten or more times. CDR3 DNA sequence: TGTGCCAGCAGTCAGGGGTGGAACACTGAAGCTTTCTTT. Translation gives CASSQGWNTEAFF. The rearrangement joins TRBV2 to TRBJ1-1; maybe TRBD1 (6 bases). CDR3 length equals 13 residues. CDR1 is SNHLY and CDR2 is FYNNEI in the germline V gene. The germline V and J ends were trimmed by 5 bases and 1 base, with 8 bases remaining between them.

The V gene is TRBV5-1, the J gene TRBJ2-7; D not resolved. Germline assignment: CDR1 SGHRS and CDR2 YFSETQ. Deletions cut 0 bases from V and 0 bases from J, with 13 bases between. The CDR3 spans 16 residues. CDR3 sequence: CASSLDPRPVSYEQYF. Here the CDR3 DNA reads TGCGCCAGCAGCTTGGATCCCCGCCCCGTCTCCTACGAGCAGTACTTC.

This clonotype was detected only a few times. The chain recombines TRBV2 with TRBJ1-1; D gene uncertain. CDR3 length equals 15 residues. Germline V CDR1 and CDR2: SNHLY, FYNNEI. V dropped 0 bases and J dropped 0 bases, with 8 bases sitting between them. The CDR3 DNA follows: TGTGCCAGCAGTGAAGCGGAACGGATGAACACTGAAGCTTTCTTT. This gives the protein CASSEAERMNTEAFF.

This chain connects TRBV4-2 to TRBJ1-1; 8 bases align to TRBD1. V was clipped by 6 bases and J by 3 bases; unmatched bases: 9. The germline CDR1 and CDR2 sequences are LGHNA and YNFKEQ. This CDR3 is 15 amino acids long. The CDR3 DNA reads TGTGCCAGCAGAAAGACAGGGGCGGAGTACACTGAAGCTTTCTTT. Translating gives CASRKTGAEYTEAFF.

The genes are TRBV20-1 and TRBJ1-2, with D possibly matching TRBD1 (5 bases). The CDR3 spans 16 residues. V dropped 3 bases and J dropped 2 bases, with 19 bases sitting between them. Germline loops: CDR1 DFQATT, CDR2 SNEGSKA (reference sequence). The CDR3 is CSASDGGAYTNYGYTF. The DNA for the CDR3 is TGCAGTGCTAGCGATGGCGGGGCTTATACCAACTATGGCTACACCTTC.

The rearrangement joins TRBV6-5 to TRBJ2-2, with D tentatively TRBD1 (6 bases). CDR1 MNHEY and CDR2 SVGAGI come from the germline V gene. V dropped 5 bases and J dropped 4 bases, with 11 bases sitting between them. The CDR3 sequence is 14 residues long. For the CDR3, the DNA is TGTGCCAGCAGTCCGGGGACATCCACCGGGGAGCTGTTTTTT. Its translation is CASSPGTSTGELFF.

The chain employs TRBV14 and TRBJ1-2, with TRBD1 matching 8 bases. V trimming: 0 bases; J trimming: 7 bases; junction bases outside the gene matches: 4. Germline V lookup: CDR1 SGHDN, CDR2 FVKESK. The CDR3 sequence is 14 residues long. CDR3 nucleotide sequence: TGTGCCAGCAGCCAAGAGCAGGGGGCGGTTGGCTACACCTTC. It encodes CASSQEQGAVGYTF.

In this sample, this clonotype turned up many times. The chain carries TRBV15 and TRBJ1-6; tentative D call: TRBD1 (5 bases). CDR1 is LNHNV, CDR2 YYDKDF, per germline (reference sequence). Deletions cut 9 bases from V and 5 bases from J, with 17 bases between. This CDR3 is built from 15 residues. CDR3 in amino acids: CATKTASGHNSPLHF. CDR3 sequence (DNA): TGTGCCACTAAGACAGCCTCGGGACATAATTCACCCCTCCACTTT.